These T cell receptor beta chains were read from a single sample in a study of regulatory T cells in long-lasting Graves disease. TCRdb ran MiXCR on the multiplex PCR reads and lists one entry per CDR3 protein. The sample contains roughly 420,000 distinct CDR3 sequences, 16% of which appear only once. In addition, the sample was reused for a study of T cells in Graves' hyperthyroidism and ophthalmopathy.

The sample here was peripheral blood mononuclear cells (PBMCs), taken at new diagnosis, from a patient treated with antithyroid drugs. All receptors derive from a young woman with Graves disease. Both conserved end residues are part of each CDR3. Each record gives: CDR3 protein, CDR3 DNA, V gene, D gene, clone size, J gene. The D gene is left open where the match is weak. Expanded clones get a size class; other rows say once, few or many, or leave the size out.

CASSEAQGLDGYTF	TGTGCCAGCAGTGAAGCGCAAGGGTTAGATGGCTACACCTTC	TRBV2	-	many	TRBJ1-2
CASSSTGSGKADTQYF	TGCGCCAGCAGCTCCACCGGTAGCGGGAAAGCAGATACGCAGTATTTT	TRBV5-1	TRBD2	few	TRBJ2-3
CASTTGAETQYF	TGTGCCAGCACCACAGGGGCAGAGACCCAGTACTTC	TRBV7-9	TRBD1	-	TRBJ2-5
CASSQDSGRGYNEQFF	TGTGCCAGCAGCCAAGATAGCGGGAGGGGGTACAATGAGCAGTTCTTC	TRBV4-2	TRBD2	-	TRBJ2-1
CASSSSGGGAYEQYF	TGTGCCAGCAGTTCCTCAGGAGGGGGGGCCTACGAGCAGTACTTC	TRBV2	-	many	TRBJ2-7
CASSANRGLAGVGEQYF	TGTGCCAGCAGCGCCAACCGCGGACTAGCGGGAGTGGGCGAGCAGTACTTC	TRBV7-2	TRBD2	few	TRBJ2-7
CSASRTSEAFF	TGCAGTGCTAGCAGGACTTCTGAAGCTTTCTTT	TRBV20-1	-	few	TRBJ1-1
CAWARMSNQPQHF	TGTGCCTGGGCCCGCATGAGCAATCAGCCCCAGCATTTT	TRBV30	-	-	TRBJ1-5
CASSSSGTATNTGELFF	TGTGCCAGCAGCTCGTCCGGGACAGCCACAAACACCGGGGAGCTGTTTTTT	TRBV7-3	TRBD1	many	TRBJ2-2
CASSLGGVTQYF	TGTGCCAGCAGCTTAGGAGGGGTGACCCAGTACTTC	TRBV7-2	-	-	TRBJ2-5
CASSESMGVSFYNEQFF	TGTGCCAGCAGTGAATCGATGGGAGTTTCCTTCTACAATGAGCAGTTCTTC	TRBV25-1	-	-	TRBJ2-1
CASSFFGGPDTQYF	TGTGCCAGCAGCTTTTTCGGGGGGCCAGATACGCAGTATTTT	TRBV7-9	-	-	TRBJ2-3
CASSYGQGPPELFF	TGCGCCAGCAGCTACGGACAGGGGCCGCCAGAACTGTTTTTT	TRBV5-1	TRBD1	few	TRBJ1-4